This TCR beta chain is drawn from a study of PD-L1 blockade in urothelial cancer. Study-level background: About 85% of the roughly 29 patients were men whose urothelial cancer was bladder-origin.

Libraries were prepared by immunoSEQ multiplex PCR; TCRdb keeps only in-frame clonotypes and omits some of them. Among tens of thousands of clones listed, roughly four fifths were seen once. J was trimmed by 5 bases and V by 1 base; bases with no gene match: 6. The germline V gene encodes CDR1 SGHNT and CDR2 YENEEA. This CDR3 comprises 16 residues. This clonotype originated in a man in his 70s with urothelial cancer. V is TRBV11-3 and J is TRBJ2-3; 10 nucleotides line up with TRBD2. The input for sequencing was PBMCs, taken around atezolizumab (anti-PD-L1) treatment. The CDR3 region is CASSLASGGSKDTQYF. The CDR3 bases are TGTGCCAGCAGCTTAGCTAGCGGGGGATCAAAAGATACGCAGTATTTT.